What follows is one T cell receptor (beta chain) and its context. Its antigen is currently unknown. A clone one base away is much larger, so this may be a read error. This CDR3 is 11 amino acids long. From germline, CDR1 is SEHNR and CDR2 FQNEAQ (reference sequence). J gave up 10 bases and V 3 bases, and 0 bases lay outside the gene matches. All sequencing subjects had displayed CD8+CD57+ cell expansion on flow cytometry. Every patient presented with severe acquired aplastic anemia. The data were obtained in a study of CD8+CD57+ T cells in acquired aplastic anemia. For the study at large: DNA from sorted CD4+ and CD8+ cells averaged around 3 ug.

Genomic DNA was employed as the template in profiling TCR beta VDJ and CDR3. Using its own MiXCR run on the reads, TCRdb lists one record per CDR3 protein. The sample records about half a million distinct CDR3 sequences, roughly a third being singletons. Study-level results: Patients shared approximately 30 CD8+ CDR3 sequences with controls.

This TCR was recovered from a human donor with aplastic anemia. Sample: sorted CD4+, CD8+, or CD8+CD57+ T cells (not recorded which) from PBMCs. This sequence joins TRBV7-9 and TRBJ1-1; 9 bases map to TRBD1. CDR3 in amino acids: CASSLDRGAFF. The CDR3 bases are TGTGCCAGCAGCTTGGACAGGGGAGCTTTCTTT. Complete variable domain (other parts from reference TRBV7-9 and TRBJ1-1): DTGVSQNPRHKITKRGQNVTFRCDPISEHNRLYWYRQTLGQGPEFLTYFQNEAQLEKSRLLSDRFSAERPKGSFSTLEIQRTEQGDSAMYLCASSLDRGAFFGQGTRLTVV.